This T cell receptor (beta chain) was identified during a study of vaccination and CD4 T cells after COVID-19. As for the study in general: The peptides that stimulated the cells were overlapping spike peptides from SARS-CoV-2, HCoV-NL63, HCoV-OC43 and HCoV-229E.

About this clonotype itself: Its antigen is unidentified.

The Oncomine TCR Beta short-read assay generated sequence data from the DNA of cultured CD4+ T cells. TCRdb called the PCR reads again in MiXCR, with one record for every CDR3 protein. This repertoire shows more than 20,000 distinct CDR3 sequences, 70% found once; its top ten account for roughly 8.8%. In germline, CDR1 is SEHNR, CDR2 FQNEAQ (reference sequence). V was clipped by 5 bases and J by 5 bases, with 18 bases between them. The CDR3 is made up of 16 amino acids. The sample's treatment: approximately 9-day PBMC culture with coronavirus spike peptide pools or control peptides (ViraFEST assay). Negative selection yielded CD4+ T cells from day-10 cultures.

The rearrangement joins TRBV7-9 to TRBJ1-4, with D perhaps matching TRBD1 (6 bases). The sequenced sample was CD4+ T cells from blood, cultured in vitro. The TCR comes from a human donor who had recovered from COVID-19. This CDR3 is CASSPTRQDSNEKLFF. Written as DNA, the CDR3 is TGTGCCAGCAGCCCGACCCGACAGGACTCCAATGAAAAACTGTTTTTT.